A selection of T cell receptor beta chains follows, all from one sample in a study of PD-L1 blockade in urothelial cancer. TCRdb keeps only in-frame clones here, not all; method: immunoSEQ multiplex PCR. The sample shows about 71,000 clones, roughly nine tenths of them seen only once. Sequencing was performed on PBMCs, taken around atezolizumab (anti-PD-L1) treatment. The receptors derive from a man aged 55 to 70 with urothelial cancer. Both conserved end residues are part of each CDR3. The order of the fields is V gene, clone size, J gene, D gene, CDR3 DNA, CDR3 protein. The D gene is left open where the match is weak. Expanded clones get a size class; other rows say once, few or many, or leave the size out.

TRBV6-5	once	TRBJ2-2	.	TGTGCCAGCAGGCTCGGTCCACAGGTTCCCGGGGAGCTGTTTTTT	CASRLGPQVPGELFF
TRBV11-3	.	TRBJ2-7	.	TGTGCCAGCAGCTCTAACTCCTACGAGCAGTACTTC	CASSSNSYEQYF
TRBV7-6	.	TRBJ1-1	.	TGTGCCAGCAGCCAGGGACAGAACACTGAAGCTTTCTTT	CASSQGQNTEAFF
TRBV15	.	TRBJ1-4	TRBD1	TGTGCCACCAGCAGAGGAGGTATCGGGACAGGGGGGGAAGAACTGTTTTTT	CATSRGGIGTGGEELFF
TRBV12-5	.	TRBJ1-6	.	TGTGCTAGTGGTTCAGGACGGAGGAGCTCCTATAATTCACCCCTCCACTTT	CASGSGRRSSYNSPLHF
TRBV5-1	.	TRBJ2-3	TRBD2	TGCGCCAGCAGCCGACGGACTAGCGGGGGCACAGATACGCAGTATTTT	CASSRRTSGGTDTQYF
TRBV11-2	.	TRBJ2-7	.	TGTGCCAGCAGCTTAGGGGGCGGGATTATGTCCTACGAGCAGTACTTC	CASSLGGGIMSYEQYF
TRBV7-8	.	TRBJ1-2	TRBD1	TGTGCCAGCAGCTTCGGGACAGGCTGGGGCTACACCTTC	CASSFGTGWGYTF
TRBV28	.	TRBJ2-7	TRBD1	TGTGCCAGCAGCGTACTACAGGGGGCTTACGAGCAGTACTTC	CASSVLQGAYEQYF
TRBV12-5	.	TRBJ1-6	.	TGTGCTAGTGGTTCGGGGGATTTCAATTCACCCCTCCACTTT	CASGSGDFNSPLHF
TRBV6-5	.	TRBJ2-2	TRBD1	TGTGCCAGCAGTTACTCAACAGGGGGTGGACCCGGGGAGCTGTTTTTT	CASSYSTGGGPGELFF
TRBV10-3	.	TRBJ1-6	TRBD1	TGTGCCATAACCGGGACAGGGAATTCACCCCTCCACTTT	CAITGTGNSPLHF
TRBV9	few	TRBJ2-7	.	TGTGCCAGCAGCGTGGACGGGATCTACGAGCAGTACTTC	CASSVDGIYEQYF
TRBV7-2	.	TRBJ2-7	TRBD2	TGTGCCAGCAGCTTAGGAGCGGGAGTCGCCTACGAGCAGTACTTC	CASSLGAGVAYEQYF
TRBV19	.	TRBJ2-7	TRBD1	TGTGCCGCCAGTGCCCTGGCAGGGGGACCGGAGAAGTCCTACGAGCAGTACTTC	CAASALAGGPEKSYEQYF
TRBV11-2	.	TRBJ2-2	.	TGTGCCAGCAGCCCTTCAAGCGGACCTACCGGGGAGCTGTTTTTT	CASSPSSGPTGELFF